The present TCR beta chain was sequenced within a study of T cells in Graves' hyperthyroidism and ophthalmopathy. Patients with uncontrolled infections, other autoimmune diseases, pregnancy or lactation were excluded. First hyperthyroidism diagnosis is when the blood sample was obtained, before any ophthalmopathy symptoms. Germline CDR1 is MGHRA and CDR2 is YSYEKL. The CDR3 loop spans 15 amino acids. V was clipped by 3 bases and J by 5 bases, with 13 bases between them. Amplified regions were TCR beta CDR3 sequences from RNA transcripts. The HTBI primer set served for first-round RT-PCR of the TCR CDR3. TCRdb redid the calling of the multiplex PCR reads with MiXCR, one entry per CDR3 protein. This table has a few hundred thousand distinct CDR3 sequences, roughly 13% appearing once.

Sequenced sample: blood. The sequence derives from a man aged 25-40 years with Graves' hyperthyroidism that later progressed to Graves' ophthalmopathy. The rearrangement uses TRBV4-1 and TRBJ2-2; D is perhaps TRBD2 (6 bases). This CDR3 reads CASSHYGGDTGELFF. The CDR3 DNA follows: TGCGCCAGCAGCCACTACGGGGGAGATACCGGGGAGCTGTTTTTT.